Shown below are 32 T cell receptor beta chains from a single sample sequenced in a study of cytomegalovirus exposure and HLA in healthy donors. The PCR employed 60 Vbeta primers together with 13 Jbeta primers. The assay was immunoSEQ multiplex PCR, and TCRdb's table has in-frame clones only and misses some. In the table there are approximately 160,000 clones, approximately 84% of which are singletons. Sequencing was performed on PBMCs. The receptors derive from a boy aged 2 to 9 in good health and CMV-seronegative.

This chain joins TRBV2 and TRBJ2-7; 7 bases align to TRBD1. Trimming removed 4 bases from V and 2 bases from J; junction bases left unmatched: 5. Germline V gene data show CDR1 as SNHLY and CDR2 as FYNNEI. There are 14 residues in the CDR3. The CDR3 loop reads CASSGQGATYEQYF. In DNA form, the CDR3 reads TGTGCCAGCAGTGGACAGGGCGCCACCTACGAGCAGTACTTC.

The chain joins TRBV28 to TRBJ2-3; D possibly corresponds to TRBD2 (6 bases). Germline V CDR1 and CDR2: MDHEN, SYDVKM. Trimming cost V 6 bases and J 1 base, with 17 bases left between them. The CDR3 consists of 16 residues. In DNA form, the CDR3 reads TGTGCCAGCAGCTCAAGGCAGGGAGGCGGCACAGATACGCAGTATTTT. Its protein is CASSSRQGGGTDTQYF.

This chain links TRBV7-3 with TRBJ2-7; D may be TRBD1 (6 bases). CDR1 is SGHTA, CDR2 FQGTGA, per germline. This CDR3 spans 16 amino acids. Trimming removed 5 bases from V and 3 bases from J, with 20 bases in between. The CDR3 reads CASSRWGPSSVYEQYF. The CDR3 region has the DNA TGTGCCAGCAGCCGTTGGGGGCCTAGCTCCGTCTACGAGCAGTACTTC.

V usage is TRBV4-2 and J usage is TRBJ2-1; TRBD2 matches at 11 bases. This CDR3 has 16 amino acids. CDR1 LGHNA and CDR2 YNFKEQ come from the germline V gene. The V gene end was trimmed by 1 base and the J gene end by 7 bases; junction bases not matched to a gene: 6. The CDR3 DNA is TGTGCCAGCAGCCAAGTTCCGGCTAGCGGGAGGAATGAGCAGTTCTTC. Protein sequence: CASSQVPASGRNEQFF.

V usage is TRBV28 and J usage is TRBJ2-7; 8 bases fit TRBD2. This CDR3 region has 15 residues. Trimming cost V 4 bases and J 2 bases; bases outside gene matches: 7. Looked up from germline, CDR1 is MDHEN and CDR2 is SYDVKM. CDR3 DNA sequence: TGTGCCAGCAGTTACCTAAGCGGGAGCGCCTACGAGCAGTACTTC. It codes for CASSYLSGSAYEQYF.

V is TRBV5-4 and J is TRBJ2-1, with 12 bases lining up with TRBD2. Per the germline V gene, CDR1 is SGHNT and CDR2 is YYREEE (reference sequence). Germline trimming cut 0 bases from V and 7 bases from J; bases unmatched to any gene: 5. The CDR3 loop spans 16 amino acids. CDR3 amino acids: CASSLVLAGGSNEQFF. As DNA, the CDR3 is TGTGCCAGCAGCTTGGTCCTAGCGGGGGGGAGTAATGAGCAGTTCTTC.

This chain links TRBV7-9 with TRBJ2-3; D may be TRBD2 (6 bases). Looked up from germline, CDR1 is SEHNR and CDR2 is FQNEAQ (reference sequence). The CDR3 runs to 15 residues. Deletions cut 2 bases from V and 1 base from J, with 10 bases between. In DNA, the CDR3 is TGTGCCAGCAGCTTACGTCCGGGAGGCACAGATACGCAGTATTTT. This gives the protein CASSLRPGGTDTQYF. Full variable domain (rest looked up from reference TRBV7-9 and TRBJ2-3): DTGVSQNPRHKITKRGQNVTFRCDPISEHNRLYWYRQTLGQGPEFLTYFQNEAQLEKSRLLSDRFSAERPKGSFSTLEIQRTEQGDSAMYLCASSLRPGGTDTQYFGPGTRLTVL.

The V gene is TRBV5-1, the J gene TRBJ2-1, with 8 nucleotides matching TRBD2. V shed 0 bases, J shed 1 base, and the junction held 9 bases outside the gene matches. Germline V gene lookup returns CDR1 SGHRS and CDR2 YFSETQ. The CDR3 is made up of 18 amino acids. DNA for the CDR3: TGCGCCAGCAGCTTGGGTCTAGCGGGCGGGCGGTCCTACAATGAGCAGTTCTTC. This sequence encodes CASSLGLAGGRSYNEQFF.

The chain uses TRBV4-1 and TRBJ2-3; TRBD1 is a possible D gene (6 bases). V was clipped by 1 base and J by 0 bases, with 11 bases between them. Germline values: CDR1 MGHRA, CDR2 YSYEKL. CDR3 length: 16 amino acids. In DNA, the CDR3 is TGCGCCAGCAGCCAAGTAAGGACAGCTAGCACAGATACGCAGTATTTT. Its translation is CASSQVRTASTDTQYF.

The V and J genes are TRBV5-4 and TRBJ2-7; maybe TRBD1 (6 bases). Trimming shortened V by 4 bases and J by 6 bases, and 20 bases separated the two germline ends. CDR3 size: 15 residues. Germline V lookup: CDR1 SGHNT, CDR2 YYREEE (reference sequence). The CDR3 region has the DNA TGTGCCAGCAGCCCTCGAAGGGGGTTTGAGATCGAGCAGTACTTC. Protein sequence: CASSPRRGFEIEQYF. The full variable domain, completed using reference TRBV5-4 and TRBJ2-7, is ETGVTQSPTHLIKTRGQQVTLRCSSQSGHNTVSWYQQALGQGPQFIFQYYREEENGRGNFPPRFSGLQFPNYSSELNVNALELDDSALYLCASSPRRGFEIEQYFGPGTRLTVT.

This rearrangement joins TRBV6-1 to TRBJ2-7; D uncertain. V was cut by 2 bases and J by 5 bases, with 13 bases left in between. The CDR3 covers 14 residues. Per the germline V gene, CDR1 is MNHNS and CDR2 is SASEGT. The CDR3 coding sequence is TGTGCCAGCAGTGAATATGAGCACCTCCACGAGCAGTACTTC. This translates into CASSEYEHLHEQYF.

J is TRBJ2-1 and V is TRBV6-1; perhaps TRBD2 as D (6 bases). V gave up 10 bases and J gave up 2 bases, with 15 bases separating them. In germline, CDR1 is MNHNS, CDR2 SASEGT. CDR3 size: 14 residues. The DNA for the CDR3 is TGTGCCACCATACGACTAGTGGCCTACAATGAGCAGTTCTTC. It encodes CATIRLVAYNEQFF.

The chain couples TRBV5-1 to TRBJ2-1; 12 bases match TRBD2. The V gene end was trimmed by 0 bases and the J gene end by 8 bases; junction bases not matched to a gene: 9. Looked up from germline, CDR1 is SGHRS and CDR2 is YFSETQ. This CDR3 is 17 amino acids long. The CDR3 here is CASSLESSGRVGYEQFF. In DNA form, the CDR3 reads TGCGCCAGCAGCTTGGAGTCTAGCGGGAGGGTAGGATATGAGCAGTTCTTC.

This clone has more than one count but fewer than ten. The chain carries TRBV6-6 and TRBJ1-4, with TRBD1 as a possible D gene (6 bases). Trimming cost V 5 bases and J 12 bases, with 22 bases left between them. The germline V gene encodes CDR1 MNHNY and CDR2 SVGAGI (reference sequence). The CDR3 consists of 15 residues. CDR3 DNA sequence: TGTGCCAGCAGTCGAAACAGGGTCGAAGTAGAGGAACTGTTTTTT. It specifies CASSRNRVEVEELFF.

The CDR3 DNA is TGCGCCAGCAGCCAAGAGGGGACACGCTCCTACGAGCAGTACTTC. Translating it yields CASSQEGTRSYEQYF. V usage is TRBV4-1 and J usage is TRBJ2-7, with D possibly being TRBD1 (6 bases). The V end lost 0 bases, the J end lost 0 bases, and 9 bases lay between the germline ends. The germline V gene has CDR1 MGHRA and CDR2 YSYEKL. The CDR3 is 15 amino acids.

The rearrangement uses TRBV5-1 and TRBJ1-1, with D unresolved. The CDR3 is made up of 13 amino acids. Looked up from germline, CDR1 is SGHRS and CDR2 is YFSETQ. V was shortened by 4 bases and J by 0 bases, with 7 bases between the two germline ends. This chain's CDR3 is CASSLRVNTEAFF. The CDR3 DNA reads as TGCGCCAGCAGCCTACGAGTGAACACTGAAGCTTTCTTT.

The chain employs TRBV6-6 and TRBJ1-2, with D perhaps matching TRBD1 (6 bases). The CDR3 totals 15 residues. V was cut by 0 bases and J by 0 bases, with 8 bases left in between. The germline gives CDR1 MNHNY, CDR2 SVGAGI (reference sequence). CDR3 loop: CASSYSDRANYGYTF. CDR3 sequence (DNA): TGTGCCAGCAGTTACTCGGACAGAGCTAACTATGGCTACACCTTC.

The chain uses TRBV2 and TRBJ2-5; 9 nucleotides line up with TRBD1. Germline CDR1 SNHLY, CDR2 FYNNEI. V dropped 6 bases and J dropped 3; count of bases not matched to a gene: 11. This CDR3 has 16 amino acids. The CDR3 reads CASRVPVGQGKETQYF. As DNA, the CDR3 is TGTGCCAGCAGAGTACCCGTCGGACAGGGGAAAGAGACCCAGTACTTC.

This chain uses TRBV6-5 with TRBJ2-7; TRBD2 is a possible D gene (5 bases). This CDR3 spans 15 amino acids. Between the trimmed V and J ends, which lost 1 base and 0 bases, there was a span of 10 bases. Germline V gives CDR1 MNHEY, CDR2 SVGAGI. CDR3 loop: CASSYFSASSYEQYF. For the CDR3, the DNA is TGTGCCAGCAGTTACTTTAGCGCTAGCTCCTACGAGCAGTACTTC.

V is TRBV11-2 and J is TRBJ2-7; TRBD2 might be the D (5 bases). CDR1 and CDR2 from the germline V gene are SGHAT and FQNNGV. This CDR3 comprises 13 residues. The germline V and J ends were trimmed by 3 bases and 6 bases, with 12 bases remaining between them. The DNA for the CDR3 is TGTGCCAGCAGCTTCGCTAGCCGCGGCGAGCAGTACTTC. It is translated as CASSFASRGEQYF.

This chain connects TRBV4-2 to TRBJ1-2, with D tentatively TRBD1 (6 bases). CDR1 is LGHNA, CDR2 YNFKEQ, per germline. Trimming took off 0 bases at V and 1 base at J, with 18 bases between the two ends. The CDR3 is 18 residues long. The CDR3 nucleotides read TGTGCCAGCAGCCAAGATTCCGTTTGGGACACACGTAACTATGGCTACACCTTC. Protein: CASSQDSVWDTRNYGYTF.

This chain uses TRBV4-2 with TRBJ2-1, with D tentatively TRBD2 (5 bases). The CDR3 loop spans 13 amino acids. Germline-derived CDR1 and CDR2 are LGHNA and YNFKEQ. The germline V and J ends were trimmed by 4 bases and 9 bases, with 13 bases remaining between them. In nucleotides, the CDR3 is TGTGCCAGCAGCCGTCCCACCGGGGTTGAGCAGTTCTTC. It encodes CASSRPTGVEQFF.

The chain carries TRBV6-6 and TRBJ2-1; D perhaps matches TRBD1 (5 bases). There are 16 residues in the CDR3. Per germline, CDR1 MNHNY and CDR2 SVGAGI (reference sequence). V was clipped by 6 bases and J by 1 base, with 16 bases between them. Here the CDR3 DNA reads TGTGCCAGCAGCCCAGGGTGGTCAACTTCCTACAATGAGCAGTTCTTC. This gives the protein CASSPGWSTSYNEQFF.

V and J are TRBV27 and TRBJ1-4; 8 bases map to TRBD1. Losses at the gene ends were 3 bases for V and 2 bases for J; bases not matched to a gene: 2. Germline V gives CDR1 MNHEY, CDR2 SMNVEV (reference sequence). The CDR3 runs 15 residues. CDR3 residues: CASSFTGGTNEKLFF. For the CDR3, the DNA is TGTGCCAGCAGTTTTACAGGGGGTACTAATGAAAAACTGTTTTTT.

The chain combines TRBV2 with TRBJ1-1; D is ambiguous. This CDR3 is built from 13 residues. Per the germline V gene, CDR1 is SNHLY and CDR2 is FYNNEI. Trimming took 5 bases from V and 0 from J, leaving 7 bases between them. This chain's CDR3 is CASSPEVNTEAFF. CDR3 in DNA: TGTGCCAGCAGTCCAGAGGTGAACACTGAAGCTTTCTTT.

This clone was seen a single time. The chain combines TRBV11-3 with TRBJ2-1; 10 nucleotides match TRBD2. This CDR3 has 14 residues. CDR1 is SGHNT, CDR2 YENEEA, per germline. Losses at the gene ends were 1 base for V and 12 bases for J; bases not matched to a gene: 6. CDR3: CASSLVGTSEMQFF. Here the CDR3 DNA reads TGTGCCAGCAGCTTAGTAGGGACTAGCGAGATGCAGTTCTTC.

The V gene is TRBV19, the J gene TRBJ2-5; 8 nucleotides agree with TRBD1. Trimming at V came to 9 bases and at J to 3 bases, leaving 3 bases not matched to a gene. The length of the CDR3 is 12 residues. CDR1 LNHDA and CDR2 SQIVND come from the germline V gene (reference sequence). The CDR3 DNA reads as TGTGCCAGCCAGACAGGGGAAGAGACCCAGTACTTC. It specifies CASQTGEETQYF. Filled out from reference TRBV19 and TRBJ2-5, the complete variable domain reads DGGITQSPKYLFRKEGQNVTLSCEQNLNHDAMYWYRQDPGQGLRLIYYSQIVNDFQKGDIAEGYSVSREKKESFPLTVTSAQKNPTAFYLCASQTGEETQYFGPGTRLLVL.

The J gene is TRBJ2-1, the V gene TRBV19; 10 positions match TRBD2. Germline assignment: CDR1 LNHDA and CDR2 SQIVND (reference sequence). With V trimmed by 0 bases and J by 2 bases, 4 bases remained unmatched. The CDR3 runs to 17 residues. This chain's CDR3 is CASSIDLGTSAYNEQFF. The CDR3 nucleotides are TGTGCCAGTAGTATAGATTTGGGGACTAGCGCCTACAATGAGCAGTTCTTC. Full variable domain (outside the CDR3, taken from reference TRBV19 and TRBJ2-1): DGGITQSPKYLFRKEGQNVTLSCEQNLNHDAMYWYRQDPGQGLRLIYYSQIVNDFQKGDIAEGYSVSREKKESFPLTVTSAQKNPTAFYLCASSIDLGTSAYNEQFFGPGTRLTVL.

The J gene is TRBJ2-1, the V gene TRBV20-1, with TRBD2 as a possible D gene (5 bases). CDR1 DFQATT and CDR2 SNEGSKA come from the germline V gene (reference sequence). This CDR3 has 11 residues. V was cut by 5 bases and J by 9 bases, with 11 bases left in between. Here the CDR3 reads CSAGEGSEQFF. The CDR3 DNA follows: TGCAGTGCTGGCGAGGGATCTGAGCAGTTCTTC.

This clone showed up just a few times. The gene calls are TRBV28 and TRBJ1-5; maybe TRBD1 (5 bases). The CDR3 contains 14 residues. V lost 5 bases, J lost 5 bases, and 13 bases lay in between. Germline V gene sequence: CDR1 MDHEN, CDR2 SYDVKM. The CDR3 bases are TGTGCCAGCAGTCGAATTGACAGACATCAGCCCCAGCATTTT. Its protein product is CASSRIDRHQPQHF. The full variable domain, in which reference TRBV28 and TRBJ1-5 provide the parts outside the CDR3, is DVKVTQSSRYLVKRTGEKVFLECVQDMDHENMFWYRQDPGLGLRLIYFSYDVKMKEKGDIPEGYSVSREKKERFSLILESASTNQTSMYLCASSRIDRHQPQHFGDGTRLSIL.

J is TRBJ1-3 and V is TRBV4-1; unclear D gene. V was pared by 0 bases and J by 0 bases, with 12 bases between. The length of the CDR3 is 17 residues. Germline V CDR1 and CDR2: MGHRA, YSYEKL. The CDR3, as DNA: TGCGCCAGCAGCCAAGAGCGGGTAGGCAGCTCTGGAAACACCATATATTTT. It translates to CASSQERVGSSGNTIYF.

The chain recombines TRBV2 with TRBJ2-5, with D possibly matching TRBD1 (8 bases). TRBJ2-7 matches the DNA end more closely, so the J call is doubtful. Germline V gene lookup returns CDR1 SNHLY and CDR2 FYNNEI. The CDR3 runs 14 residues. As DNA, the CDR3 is TGTGCCAGCAGTGAAGACAGGGGGGGCTACGAGCAGTACTTC. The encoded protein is CASSEDRGGYEQYF.